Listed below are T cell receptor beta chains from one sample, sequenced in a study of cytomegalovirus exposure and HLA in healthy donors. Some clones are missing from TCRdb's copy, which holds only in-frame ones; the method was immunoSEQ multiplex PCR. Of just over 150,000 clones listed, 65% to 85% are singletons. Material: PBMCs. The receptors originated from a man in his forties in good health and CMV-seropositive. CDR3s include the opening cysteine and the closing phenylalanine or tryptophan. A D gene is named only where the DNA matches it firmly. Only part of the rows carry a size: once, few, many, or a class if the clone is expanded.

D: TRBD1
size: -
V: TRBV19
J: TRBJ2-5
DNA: TGTGCCAGTACCTCGACAGGGGGTATGGAGACCCAGTACTTC
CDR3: CASTSTGGMETQYF

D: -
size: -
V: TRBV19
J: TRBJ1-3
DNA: TGTGCCACCCAAGGGGTCTCTGGAAACACCATATATTTT
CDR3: CATQGVSGNTIYF

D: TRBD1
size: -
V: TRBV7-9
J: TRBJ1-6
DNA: TGTGCCAGCAGCTCGGGACAGGGGAATTCACCCCTCCACTTT
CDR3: CASSSGQGNSPLHF

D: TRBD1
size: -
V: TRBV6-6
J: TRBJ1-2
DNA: TGTGCCAGCAGACCGACAGGGGGGATTCGTGGCTACACCTTC
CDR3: CASRPTGGIRGYTF

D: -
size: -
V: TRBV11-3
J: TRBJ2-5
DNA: TGTGCCAGCAGCAATCGGGGGAAACAAGAGACCCAGTACTTC
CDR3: CASSNRGKQETQYF

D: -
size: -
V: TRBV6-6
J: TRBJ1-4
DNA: TGTGCCACCACGCTGGGCCATTCCGAAAAACTGTTTTTT
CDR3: CATTLGHSEKLFF

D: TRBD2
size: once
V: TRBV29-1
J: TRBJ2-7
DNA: TGCAGCGTTTTTACTAGCGGGTTAAGGGAGCAGTACTTC
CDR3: CSVFTSGLREQYF

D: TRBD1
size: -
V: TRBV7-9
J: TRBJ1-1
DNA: TGTTCCAGCAGCCGGGACAGGGTGAAGACTGAAGCTTTCTTT
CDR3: CSSSRDRVKTEAFF

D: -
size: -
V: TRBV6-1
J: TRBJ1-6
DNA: TGTGCCAGCAGTGAAGGAAGGGGCTATAATTCACCCCTCCACTTT
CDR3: CASSEGRGYNSPLHF

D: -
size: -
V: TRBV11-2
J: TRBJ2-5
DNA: TGTGCCAGCAGCTTAACAGTGGGGGGAGTAAGGGAGACCCAGTACTTC
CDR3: CASSLTVGGVRETQYF

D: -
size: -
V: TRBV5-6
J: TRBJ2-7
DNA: TGTGCCAGCCGAGGGCACAGGGGGGGGCAATACTTC
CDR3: CASRGHRGGQYF

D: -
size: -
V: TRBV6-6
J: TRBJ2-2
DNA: TGTGCCAGCAGTTATCAAGGGACTTTGGAGCTGTTTTTT
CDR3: CASSYQGTLELFF

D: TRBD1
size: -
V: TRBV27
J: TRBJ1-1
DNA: TGTGCCAGCACCCTGACAGGGGGCACTGAAGCTTTCTTT
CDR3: CASTLTGGTEAFF

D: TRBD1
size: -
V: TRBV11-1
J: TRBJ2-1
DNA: TGTGCCAGCAGCCAACCGGGACAGGGCCCCTACAATGAGCAGTTCTTC
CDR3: CASSQPGQGPYNEQFF

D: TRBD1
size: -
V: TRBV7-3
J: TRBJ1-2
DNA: TGTGCCAGCAGCTTAGGCAGGGGGTATGGCTACACCTTC
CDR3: CASSLGRGYGYTF

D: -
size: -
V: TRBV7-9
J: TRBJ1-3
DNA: TGTGCCAGCAGCTCTAAGAGGAGACTCTCTGGAAACACCATATATTTT
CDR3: CASSSKRRLSGNTIYF

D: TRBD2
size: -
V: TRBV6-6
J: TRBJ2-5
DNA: TGTGCCAGCAGTCCACTAGCGGGGAAGCAAGAGACCCAGTACTTC
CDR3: CASSPLAGKQETQYF

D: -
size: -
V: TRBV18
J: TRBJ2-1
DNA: TGTGCCAGCTCACCAACATATCTAGGGGGCAATGAGCAGTTCTTC
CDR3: CASSPTYLGGNEQFF

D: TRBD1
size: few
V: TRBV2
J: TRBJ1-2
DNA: TGTGCCAGCATAAGACAGGGGCGGAGGCATGGCTACACCTTC
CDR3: CASIRQGRRHGYTF

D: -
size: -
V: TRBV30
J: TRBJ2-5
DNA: TGTGCCTGGAGTAAAAGGGGGTCGGGGGAGACCCAGTACTTC
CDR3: CAWSKRGSGETQYF

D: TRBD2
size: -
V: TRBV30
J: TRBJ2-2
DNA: TGTGCCTGTCAAACCCTAGCGGGGGGTCCACCCGGGGAGCTGTTTTTT
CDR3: CACQTLAGGPPGELFF

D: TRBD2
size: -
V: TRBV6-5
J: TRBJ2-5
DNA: TGTGCCAGCAGTATGCGACTAGCCTTGAACCAGACCCAGTACTTC
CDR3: CASSMRLALNQTQYF

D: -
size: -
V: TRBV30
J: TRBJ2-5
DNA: TGTGCCTGGAGTTGGCTGCGGGCGGTTACCCAAGAGACCCAGTACTTC
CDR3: CAWSWLRAVTQETQYF

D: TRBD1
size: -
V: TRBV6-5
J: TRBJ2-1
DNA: TGTGCCAGCAGCCGCACCGGGACAGAACAGTTCTTC
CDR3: CASSRTGTEQFF

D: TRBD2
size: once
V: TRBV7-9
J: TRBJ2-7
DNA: TGTGCCAGCAGCTTAACTAGCGGGGTCTACGAGCAGTACTTC
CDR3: CASSLTSGVYEQYF

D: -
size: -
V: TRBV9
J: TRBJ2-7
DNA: TGTGCCAGCAGCGGGACAGACGATTACGAGCAGTACTTC
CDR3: CASSGTDDYEQYF

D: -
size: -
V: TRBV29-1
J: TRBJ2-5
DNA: TGCAGCGTCCCCCTGACCGGAGGAGAGACCCAGTACTTC
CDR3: CSVPLTGGETQYF

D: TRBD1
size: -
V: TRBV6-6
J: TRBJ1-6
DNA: TGTGCCAGCAGCCCCCGACAGGGTAATTCACCCCTCCACTTT
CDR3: CASSPRQGNSPLHF

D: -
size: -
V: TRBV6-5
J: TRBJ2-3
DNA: TGTGCCAGCAGTTACTCGATGGGCGGGGTTACAGATACGCAGTATTTT
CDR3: CASSYSMGGVTDTQYF

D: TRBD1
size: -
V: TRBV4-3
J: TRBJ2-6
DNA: TGCGCCAGCAGCCCGGGACAGGGGGCTGCCGGGGCCAACGTCCTGACTTTC
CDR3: CASSPGQGAAGANVLTF

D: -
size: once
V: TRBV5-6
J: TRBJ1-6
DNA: TGTGCCAGCAGCTTCCGGGGGGGAAATTCACCCCTCCACTTT
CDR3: CASSFRGGNSPLHF

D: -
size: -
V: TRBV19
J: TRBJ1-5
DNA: TGTGCCGTTCAGGGAAGTAGCAATCAGCCCCAGCATTTT
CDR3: CAVQGSSNQPQHF

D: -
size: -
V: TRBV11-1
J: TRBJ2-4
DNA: TGTGCCAGCAGCGGACAGCCGCGAGTAGCCAAAAACATTCAGTACTTC
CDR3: CASSGQPRVAKNIQYF

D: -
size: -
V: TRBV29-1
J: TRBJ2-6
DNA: TGCAGCACTCGCACCTCTGGGGCCAACGTCCTGACTTTC
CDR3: CSTRTSGANVLTF

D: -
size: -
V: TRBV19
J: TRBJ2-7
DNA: TGTGCCAGTACCTCCGCCCGATGGGGGGACGGGACCTACGAGCAGTACTTC
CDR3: CASTSARWGDGTYEQYF

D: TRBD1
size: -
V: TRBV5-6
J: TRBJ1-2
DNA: TGTGCCAGCAGTTCCTCGGACAGGGCAGCTAACTATGGCTACACCTTC
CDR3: CASSSSDRAANYGYTF

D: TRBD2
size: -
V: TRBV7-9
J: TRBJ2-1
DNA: TGTGCCAGCAGCCCACCGGGGGGAACATACAATGAGCAGTTCTTC
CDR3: CASSPPGGTYNEQFF

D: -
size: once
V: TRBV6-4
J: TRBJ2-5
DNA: TGTGCCAGCAGTGACTCGTCGACGGGTGAGCAGTACTTC
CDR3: CASSDSSTGEQYF

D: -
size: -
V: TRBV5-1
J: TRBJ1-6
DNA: TGCGCCAGCAGCTTTGAGACAAGAAATAATTCACCCCTCCACTTT
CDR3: CASSFETRNNSPLHF

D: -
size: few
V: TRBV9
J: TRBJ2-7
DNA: TGTGCCAGCAGCGTCCGCCCGAGCTCCTACGAGCAGTACTTC
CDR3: CASSVRPSSYEQYF

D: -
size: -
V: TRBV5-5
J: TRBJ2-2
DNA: TGTGCCAGCAGCTTAACATCCCCCGGGGAGCTGTTTTTT
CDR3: CASSLTSPGELFF

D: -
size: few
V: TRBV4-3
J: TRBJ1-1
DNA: TGCGCCAGCAGCCAAGATTTTGCGGGGGCGAACACTGAAGCTTTCTTT
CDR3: CASSQDFAGANTEAFF